Following are 19 T cell receptor beta chains from one sample sequenced in a study of prognosis after radiotherapy for stage I lung cancer. Multiplex PCR, run in two rounds, amplified TCR beta CDR3 from genomic DNA. Specific primers for each TRBV and TRBJ gene were what first-round PCR used. TCRdb recomputed calls from the multiplex PCR reads with MiXCR, one row per CDR3 protein. The sample lists tens of thousands of distinct CDR3 sequences; about 41% were seen once. This material consisted of PBMCs, taken before or after stereotactic body radiation therapy (not recorded which). These receptors came from a donor aged 50 or older with non-small cell lung cancer.

At least ten counts were recorded for this clonotype. This chain uses TRBV4-2 with TRBJ2-7; 8 nucleotides agree with TRBD2. The CDR3 length is 15 residues. Germline CDR1 and CDR2: LGHNA and YNFKEQ. Trimming cost V 0 bases and J 3 bases; bases outside gene matches: 4. The CDR3 coding sequence is TGTGCCAGCAGCCAAGATGGTAGCGGGGTCTACGAGCAGTACTTC. It yields the protein CASSQDGSGVYEQYF.

Concerning this clonotype: A read error is likely here: a far larger clone is one base away. V is TRBV6-1 and J is TRBJ1-1; D is ambiguous. Germline CDR1 MNHNS, CDR2 SASEGT. Trimming stripped 7 bases from V and 0 bases from J, with 9 bases between. CDR3 length: 13 residues. The DNA for the CDR3 is TGTGCCAGCATTTCCGAGTTGAACACTGAAGCTTTCTTT. Amino acids: CASISELNTEAFF.

The chain joins TRBV30 to TRBJ1-6; D perhaps matches TRBD1 (5 bases). Germline assignment: CDR1 GTSNPN and CDR2 SVGIG (reference sequence). The CDR3 has 14 residues. Trimming took 2 bases from V and 4 from J, leaving 9 bases between them. The chain's CDR3 is CAWSYGGYNSPLHF. In DNA, the CDR3 is TGTGCCTGGAGTTACGGGGGATATAATTCACCCCTCCACTTT.

In its sample, this clonotype was seen many times. The chain joins TRBV10-3 to TRBJ2-1; TRBD2 aligns across 9 bases. The CDR3 extends over 14 amino acids. V shed 3 bases and J 10 bases; nucleotides not matched to a gene: 7. Per the germline V gene, CDR1 is ENHRY and CDR2 is SYGVKD. The CDR3 protein is CAISDQRGADEQFF. CDR3 DNA sequence: TGTGCCATCAGTGATCAGCGGGGGGCCGACGAGCAGTTCTTC.

The chain employs TRBV29-1 and TRBJ2-5; maybe TRBD2 (6 bases). This CDR3 comprises 13 residues. Germline-derived CDR1 and CDR2 are SQVTM and ANQGSEA. Trimming cost V 4 bases and J 5 bases, with 14 bases left between them. CDR3 nucleotides: TGCAGCGTTGCGGCACTAGCCTGGGAGACCCAGTACTTC. Protein sequence: CSVAALAWETQYF.

This clonotype showed up many times. This rearrangement joins TRBV6-1 to TRBJ2-3; D is unclear. The CDR3 consists of 13 residues. Germline-derived CDR1 and CDR2 are MNHNS and SASEGT. V gave up 8 bases and J gave up 2 bases, with 11 bases separating them. In DNA, the CDR3 is TGTGCCAGCTCCTACGGGTACACAGATACGCAGTATTTT. This sequence encodes CASSYGYTDTQYF.

This clonotype was counted ten times or more. V is TRBV3-1 and J is TRBJ2-2; D not certain. The CDR3 is 11 amino acids. With 3 bases removed from V and 6 bases from J, the gap between germline ends came to 2 bases. CDR1 is LGHDT and CDR2 is YNNKEL in the germline V gene (reference sequence). The CDR3 sequence is CASSHAGELFF. CDR3 sequence (DNA): TGTGCCAGCAGCCATGCCGGGGAGCTGTTTTTT.

The chain carries TRBV7-6 and TRBJ2-1, with D unresolved. CDR1 is SGHVS, CDR2 FNYEAQ, per germline. This CDR3 comprises 14 residues. V dropped 0 bases and J dropped 7 bases, with 10 bases sitting between them. The CDR3 coding sequence is TGTGCCAGCAGCTTAGCTGCGGTAGGGAATGAGCAGTTCTTC. Translation gives CASSLAAVGNEQFF. The full variable domain, completed using reference TRBV7-6 and TRBJ2-1, is GAGVSQSPRYKVTKRGQDVALRCDPISGHVSLYWYRQALGQGPEFLTYFNYEAQQDKSGLPNDRFSAERPEGSISTLTIQRTEQRDSAMYRCASSLAAVGNEQFFGPGTRLTVL.

On this clonotype itself: This may stem from a read error, because a much larger clone lies one nucleotide away. V and J are TRBV6-2 or TRBV6-3 and TRBJ2-4, with D perhaps TRBD2 (5 bases). The CDR3 sequence is 16 residues long. V lost 5 bases, J lost 8 bases, and 22 bases lay in between. The V gene's germline CDR1 is MNHEY and CDR2 SVGEGT. The CDR3 is CASSEPSRGSLDIQYF. The DNA for the CDR3 is TGTGCCAGCAGTGAACCTAGCCGAGGTAGCCTGGACATTCAGTACTTC.

This clonotype appeared many times. The V and J genes are TRBV20-1 and TRBJ2-5, with 10 bases lining up with TRBD2. Germline assignment: CDR1 DFQATT and CDR2 SNEGSKA (reference sequence). Trimming took 4 bases from V and 2 from J; bases not matched to a gene: 4. CDR3 size: 14 residues. The CDR3 protein is CSAKSGGVQETQYF. The DNA for the CDR3 is TGCAGTGCTAAAAGCGGGGGGGTACAAGAGACCCAGTACTTC.

The chain has TRBV19 and TRBJ2-1; a possible D gene is TRBD2 (7 bases). The CDR3 consists of 17 residues. Germline values: CDR1 LNHDA, CDR2 SQIVND (reference sequence). The CDR3 region is CATTGTGAGFFYNEQFF. The CDR3 DNA reads as TGTGCTACCACAGGGACCGGAGCGGGGTTCTTCTACAATGAGCAGTTCTTC.

This clonotype was seen at least ten times. Written as DNA, the CDR3 is TGTGCCAGCAGCTCCCGACTGGCGGGGGGGAAAATCTCCTACGAGCAGTACTTC. Protein product: CASSSRLAGGKISYEQYF. J is TRBJ2-7 and V is TRBV5-4; 9 bases match TRBD2. CDR1 and CDR2 from the germline V gene are SGHNT and YYREEE (reference sequence). The CDR3 spans 18 residues. The J segment lost 0 bases and the V segment lost 3 bases, leaving 13 bases of the junction unmatched.

This clonotype was found many times. The V call is TRBV12-3 or TRBV12-4, the J call TRBJ1-1; the D is unclear. This CDR3 region has 14 residues. Between the trimmed V and J ends, which lost 3 bases and 5 bases, there was a span of 13 bases. CDR3 bases: TGTGCCAGCAGTTTTGACCCAGCAGAAACTGAAGCTTTCTTT. Its protein product is CASSFDPAETEAFF.

In its sample, this clonotype was seen many times. The rearrangement links TRBV6-2 or TRBV6-3 to TRBJ1-2; D is perhaps TRBD1 (5 bases). The germline CDR1 and CDR2 sequences are MNHEY and SVGEGT. Trimming stripped 5 bases from V and 5 bases from J, with 15 bases between. The CDR3 sequence is 14 residues long. The CDR3 DNA reads as TGTGCCAGCAGTGCAGGGAAAAGTTGGTATGGCTACACCTTC. Translated, it gives CASSAGKSWYGYTF.

This clonotype was detected ten times or more. The chain joins TRBV15 to TRBJ1-6; TRBD1 matches 8 bases. Trimming cost V 0 bases and J 10 bases; bases outside gene matches: 5. From germline, CDR1 is LNHNV and CDR2 YYDKDF (reference sequence). This CDR3 contains 15 residues. CDR3 bases: TGTGCCACCAGCAGAGACGCACAGGGGGACTCACCCCTCCACTTT. It specifies CATSRDAQGDSPLHF. Full variable domain (missing parts from reference TRBV15 and TRBJ1-6): DAMVIQNPRYQVTQFGKPVTLSCSQTLNHNVMYWYQQKSSQAPKLLFHYYDKDFNNEADTPDNFQSRRPNTSFCFLDIRSPGLGDTAMYLCATSRDAQGDSPLHFGNGTRLTVT.

The chain has TRBV24-1 and TRBJ2-6; TRBD2 aligns across 7 bases. The germline gives CDR1 KGHDR, CDR2 SFDVKD. V lost 5 bases, J lost 2 bases, and 5 bases stayed unmatched. This CDR3 has 16 residues. The CDR3 DNA follows: TGTGCCACCAGTGTGGGGAGGGGCGCTGGGGCCAACGTCCTGACTTTC. It specifies CATSVGRGAGANVLTF.

As to this clonotype: Since a far larger clone is one base different, this is likely a read error. V and J are TRBV6-9 and TRBJ1-2; the match to TRBD1 covers 9 bases. The CDR3 runs to 15 residues. Germline loops: CDR1 MNHGY, CDR2 SVAAGI. V shed 4 bases, J shed 4 bases, and the junction held 7 bases outside the gene matches. The CDR3 protein is CASSSQGAVGYGYTF. The CDR3 DNA follows: TGTGCCAGCAGTTCACAGGGGGCGGTTGGCTATGGCTACACCTTC.

This clonotype was detected many times. Here the CDR3 reads CASSQARGQGTDTQYF. The CDR3 DNA reads as TGCGCCAGCAGCCAAGCTAGGGGACAGGGTACAGATACGCAGTATTTT. The chain couples TRBV4-1 to TRBJ2-3; TRBD1 agrees at 9 bases. J gave up 3 bases and V 1 base, and 5 bases lay outside the gene matches. The CDR3 is 16 amino acids. Germline V gene data show CDR1 as MGHRA and CDR2 as YSYEKL.

This clonotype came up many times. The chain combines TRBV5-1 with TRBJ2-7; perhaps TRBD2 as D (5 bases). The V end was cut by 3 bases, the J end by 4 bases, with 11 bases between. Germline V gene data show CDR1 as SGHRS and CDR2 as YFSETQ. The CDR3 sequence is 13 residues long. CDR3 in amino acids: CASSSGNQYEQYF. The CDR3 DNA reads as TGCGCCAGCAGCTCCGGGAACCAATACGAGCAGTACTTC.